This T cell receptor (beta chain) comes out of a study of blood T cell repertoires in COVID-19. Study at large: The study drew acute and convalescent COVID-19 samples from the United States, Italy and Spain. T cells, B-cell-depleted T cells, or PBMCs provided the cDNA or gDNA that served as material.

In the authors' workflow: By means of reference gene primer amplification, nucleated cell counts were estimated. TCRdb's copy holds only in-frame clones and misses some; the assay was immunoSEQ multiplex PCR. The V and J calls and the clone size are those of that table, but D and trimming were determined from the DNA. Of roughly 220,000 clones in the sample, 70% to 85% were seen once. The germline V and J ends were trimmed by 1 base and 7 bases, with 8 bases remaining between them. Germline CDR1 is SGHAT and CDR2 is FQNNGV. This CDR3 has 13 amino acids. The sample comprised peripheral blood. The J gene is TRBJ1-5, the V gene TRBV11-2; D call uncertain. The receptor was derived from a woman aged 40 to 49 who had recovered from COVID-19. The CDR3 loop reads CASSLVPSQPQHF. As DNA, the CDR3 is TGTGCCAGCAGCTTAGTTCCTAGCCAGCCCCAGCATTTT.